The subject of this entry is one T cell receptor beta chain. This receptor's antigen is unknown. Within one base of it there is no much larger clone, and no base qualities were kept. V and J are truncated by 3 bases and 0 bases respectively, leaving an intervening sequence of 12 bases. CDR1 and CDR2 are read off the germline V gene (reference sequence) as LNHDA and SQIVND. The CDR3 starts with the cysteine, ends with the phenylalanine, and has 17 residues. Just CDR3 DNA is preserved here, 51 bases in frame from base 1. The immunoSEQ Assay, a bias-controlled multiplex PCR, was used to amplify TCRbeta CDR3 regions from genomic DNA. The source study handled its data this way. The number of nucleated cells in each sample was estimated by amplification of reference gene primers within the assay. To quantify the absolute abundance of each unique TCRbeta CDR3 rearrangement, sequence reads were collapsed and filtered. Productive Simpson clonality was computed per sample as the square root of Simpson's diversity index over productive rearrangements. TCRdb provides this immuneACCESS table in a form limited to in-frame rearrangements. Some clones are lacking; in checked studies, under half of them reflect an unresolved V gene, and why the rest are absent is not known. V and J calls and clone size are copied from that table; D and trimming were computed from the DNA. This sample gives more than 50,000 clones in total; 85% to 95% of them show up just once. The ten largest clones capture 3% to 4% of the sample.

Whole blood was collected in K2EDTA tubes by collaborating institutions according to the institutions' own protocols. Collaborator samples were shipped for TCRbeta analysis as frozen whole blood, isolated PBMCs, or DNA extracted from either sample type. The sample is drawn from a study of blood T cell repertoires in COVID-19 (dated by TCRdb to the early 2020s). For context, the study as a whole: The collaborator samples originated in the United States, Italy and Spain and spanned the acute and convalescent phases of COVID-19. The samples were drawn from two sources: the first 160 participants of the ongoing ImmuneRACE study, and 950 to 1,500 subjects contributed by 6 global collaborators. Where available, HLA class I and class II types were obtained from metadata supplied by the sample provider rather than from assay-based typing. The repertoires were made available in a free public database intended to serve as a resource for research on the immune response to SARS-CoV-2. The dataset comprised deeply sampled blood TCRbeta repertoires from subjects exposed to, actively infected with, or recovered from COVID-19. The prospective study material was composed of cDNA or gDNA derived from T cells, B-cell-depleted T cells, or PBMCs. The sample metadata nearly always contained a de-identified subject ID, COVID-19 status, age in years and sex. Overall results and qualifications from the work: Clinical and demographic metadata were provided uncurated, with the amount varying by source and participant.

The sequence links TRBV19 to TRBJ2-6, with a weak D call of TRBD2 (5 bases match). The clonotype was recovered from a human donor in a cohort sampled during active COVID-19. Sequencing input: peripheral blood. The CDR3 is CASSISGEISGANVLTF. In nucleotide form, the sequence is TGTGCCAGTAGTATCTCCGGGGAGATCTCTGGGGCCAACGTCCTGACTTTC.